This T cell receptor beta chain was captured in a study of shared clonotypes between healthy human individuals. Turning to the study itself: Donors, aged 18 to 49, were a couple of women and three men. Three CD4 naive, three CD4 memory, two CD8 naive and one CD8 memory plate were used per donor. Study-wide results and caveats: Clonotypes that were shared across a few donors made up around 5% of naive CD4 clonotypes.

A remark on this clone: The target antigen is unknown.

For each subset, genomic DNA was distributed in equal portions over several immunoSEQ plates. The repertoire was sequenced with immunoSEQ multiplex PCR; TCRdb's copy has only in-frame clones and lacks some. The sample lists 2 million to 2.5 million clones, about 94% occurring once. Cells designated naive CD8 were CD45RO-negative and were positively selected for CCR7, with terminally differentiated effector memory CD45RA+ cells excluded. This receptor was identified in a man aged 18 to 29 in good health. Input material: naive CD8+ T cells sorted from blood.

CDR3 residues: CASSWESQNSPLHF. The CDR3 DNA reads TGCGCCAGCAGCTGGGAGAGCCAGAATTCACCCCTCCACTTT. This chain connects TRBV5-1 to TRBJ1-6; D gene ambiguous. V was trimmed by 3 bases and J by 7 bases, leaving 11 bases between them. The germline CDR1 and CDR2 sequences are SGHRS and YFSETQ. The CDR3 covers 14 residues.